The clone carrying this T cell receptor beta chain was seen only a few times. The library was built from about 0.4 ug RNA with molecular barcoded adaptors for alpha/delta and beta/gamma chains. TCRdb processed the reads anew with MiXCR; each CDR3 protein has one entry. The sample has approximately 60,000 distinct CDR3 sequences, 20% to 25% seen once. This sample is drawn from a study of read filtering for tumor transcriptome and immune sequencing. V shed 4 bases and J 5 bases; nucleotides not matched to a gene: 6. CDR1 and CDR2 from the germline V gene are SGHNT and YYREEE (reference sequence). The CDR3 contains 14 residues.

This TCR was sampled from a donor at least 40 years old with multiple myeloma. This rearrangement joins TRBV5-4 to TRBJ2-5; 9 bases match TRBD2. The sequenced material came from a population of CD138-negative cells sorted from bone marrow. The CDR3 sequence: CASSNSAGGETQYF. The CDR3 DNA reads TGTGCCAGCAGCAACTCGGCGGGAGGGGAGACCCAGTACTTC.